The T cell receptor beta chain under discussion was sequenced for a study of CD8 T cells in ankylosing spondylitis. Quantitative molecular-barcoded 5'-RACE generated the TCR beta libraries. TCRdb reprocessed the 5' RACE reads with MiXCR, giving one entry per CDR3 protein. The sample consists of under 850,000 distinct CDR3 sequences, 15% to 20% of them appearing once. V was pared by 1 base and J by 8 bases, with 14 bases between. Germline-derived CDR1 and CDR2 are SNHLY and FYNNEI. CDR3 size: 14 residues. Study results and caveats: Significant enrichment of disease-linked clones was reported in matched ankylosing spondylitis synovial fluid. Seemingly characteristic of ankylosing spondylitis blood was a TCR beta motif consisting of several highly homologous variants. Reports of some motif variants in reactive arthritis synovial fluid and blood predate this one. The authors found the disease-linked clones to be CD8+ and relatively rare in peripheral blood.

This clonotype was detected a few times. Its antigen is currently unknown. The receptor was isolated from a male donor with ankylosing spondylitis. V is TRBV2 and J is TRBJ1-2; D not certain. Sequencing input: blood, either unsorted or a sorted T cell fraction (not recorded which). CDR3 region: CASSEVGLLGGYTF. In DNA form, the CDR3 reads TGTGCCAGCAGTGAAGTAGGGCTCCTTGGGGGCTACACCTTC.